Each of the 14 T cell receptor beta chains below was sequenced from the same sample in a study of CD8 T cells in Susac syndrome. When the RNA was reverse transcribed, random hexamers were used with an input of about 0.5 to 1 ug. TCRdb reprocessed the immunoSEQ multiplex PCR reads with MiXCR, giving one entry per CDR3 protein. The data hold about 300,000 distinct CDR3 sequences, with approximately 85% observed a single time. Sequenced material: CD8+ T cells from PBMCs. All receptors come from a human donor with multiple sclerosis.

This clonotype was found once. The chain joins TRBV10-3 to TRBJ1-2, with D possibly TRBD1 on 5 matching bases. CDR1 is ENHRY, CDR2 SYGVKD, per germline. V was clipped by 11 bases and J by 5 bases, with 15 bases between them. The CDR3 length is 12 residues. CDR3 coding DNA: TGTGCCGTAAAAAGGGGAGCTTATGGCTACACCTTC. Its translation is CAVKRGAYGYTF.

The J gene is TRBJ1-2, the V gene TRBV4-2; possibly TRBD1 for D (6 bases). V dropped 3 bases and J dropped 8 bases, with 13 bases sitting between them. CDR3 length: 13 amino acids. Germline CDR1 reads LGHNA; CDR2 reads YNFKEQ. CDR3 region: CASSHQGRGGYTF. The CDR3 DNA follows: TGTGCCAGCAGCCACCAGGGGAGGGGAGGCTACACCTTC.

CDR3 nucleotide sequence: TGTGCCACCAGCAGGACATCTGGAAACACCATATATTTT. As protein: CATSRTSGNTIYF. This chain uses TRBV15 with TRBJ1-3; no clear D. The CDR3 extends over 13 amino acids. Trimming removed 3 bases from V and 1 base from J, with 4 bases in between. From germline, CDR1 is LNHNV and CDR2 YYDKDF (reference sequence).

The rearrangement uses TRBV28 and TRBJ1-3; D gene ambiguous. The CDR3 is 15 residues long. In germline, CDR1 is MDHEN, CDR2 SYDVKM. Trimming removed 3 bases from V and 0 bases from J, with 9 bases in between. The CDR3 DNA is TGTGCCAGCAGTTTCGGGCTGTCCTCTGGAAACACCATATATTTT. Protein product: CASSFGLSSGNTIYF.

The genes are TRBV6-2 or TRBV6-3 and TRBJ2-3, with 10 bases aligning to TRBD2. The trim removed 2 bases at V and 0 bases at J, leaving 8 bases unmatched. Germline-derived CDR1 and CDR2 are MNHEY and SVGEGT. The CDR3 is made up of 18 amino acids. Here the CDR3 reads CASSYELAGVRSTDTQYF. The CDR3 coding sequence is TGTGCCAGCAGTTACGAGCTAGCGGGAGTTCGGAGCACAGATACGCAGTATTTT.

This clonotype was found a few times. The V gene is TRBV27, the J gene TRBJ2-2; D call uncertain. Germline CDR1 MNHEY, CDR2 SMNVEV (reference sequence). V lost 1 base and J lost 4, with 4 bases in between. This CDR3 contains 13 residues. This chain's CDR3 is CASSLLVTGELFF. The CDR3 nucleotides are TGTGCCAGCAGTTTATTAGTCACCGGGGAGCTGTTTTTT.

The V and J genes are TRBV28 and TRBJ2-4; D ambiguous. The V and J ends lost 3 bases and 7 bases respectively, with 7 bases between them. Per germline, CDR1 MDHEN and CDR2 SYDVKM. This CDR3 has 12 amino acids. CDR3 nucleotide sequence: TGTGCCAGCAGTTTTTTTCGTAACATTCAGTACTTC. Its protein product is CASSFFRNIQYF.

The chain couples TRBV20-1 to TRBJ2-1; TRBD2 aligns across 9 bases. This CDR3 comprises 15 residues. Germline V gene sequence: CDR1 DFQATT, CDR2 SNEGSKA (reference sequence). V lost 0 bases, J lost 8 bases, and 8 bases stayed unmatched. In DNA, the CDR3 is TGCAGTGCTAGAGATCTTAGCGGGAGCGGATATGAGCAGTTCTTC. Translated: CSARDLSGSGYEQFF.

The gene calls are TRBV28 and TRBJ2-2; 9 positions match TRBD2. The CDR3 spans 15 residues. The germline V gene has CDR1 MDHEN and CDR2 SYDVKM. Losses at the gene ends were 6 bases for V and 4 bases for J; bases not matched to a gene: 6. The CDR3 DNA reads TGTGCCAGCAGACCTAGCGGGGAGGGCACCGGGGAGCTGTTTTTT. It yields the protein CASRPSGEGTGELFF.

The rearrangement uses TRBV20-1 and TRBJ1-5; a possible D gene is TRBD1 (6 bases). This CDR3 region has 14 residues. V lost 2 bases and J lost 2, with 10 bases in between. Germline V gives CDR1 DFQATT, CDR2 SNEGSKA (reference sequence). CDR3 coding DNA: TGCAGTGCTAGACCCCAGGGGCGCAATCAGCCCCAGCATTTT. This sequence encodes CSARPQGRNQPQHF.

This clonotype has just a few counts. The chain has TRBV6-1 and TRBJ2-1; D perhaps matches TRBD1 (5 bases). This CDR3 region has 13 residues. Looked up from germline, CDR1 is MNHNS and CDR2 is SASEGT. V lost 5 bases and J lost 9, with 14 bases in between. The CDR3 loop reads CASSTPSRGEQFF. The CDR3 DNA is TGTGCCAGCAGTACCCCTTCTAGGGGTGAGCAGTTCTTC.

This clonotype has only a few counts. The CDR3 region is CASSPAPGYEQYF. CDR3 sequence (DNA): TGTGCCAGCAGCCCCGCACCGGGTTACGAGCAGTACTTC. This sequence joins TRBV7-3 and TRBJ2-7, with no clear D. Per the germline V gene, CDR1 is SGHTA and CDR2 is FQGTGA. The CDR3 sequence is 13 residues long. V gave up 5 bases and J gave up 4 bases, with 12 bases separating them.

V usage is TRBV3-1 and J usage is TRBJ1-1; the D is unclear. V lost 10 bases to trimming and J lost 0 bases, with 12 bases between them. Germline V gene data show CDR1 as LGHDT and CDR2 as YNNKEL (reference sequence). CDR3 length equals 13 residues. This chain's CDR3 is CATQRNLNTEAFF. The CDR3 DNA reads as TGTGCCACCCAGAGGAATTTGAACACTGAAGCTTTCTTT.

This clonotype was detected only a few times. This chain uses TRBV5-4 with TRBJ2-7, with 9 nucleotides matching TRBD2. This CDR3 is 14 amino acids long. V shed 3 bases and J 4 bases; nucleotides not matched to a gene: 5. Germline V gene lookup returns CDR1 SGHNT and CDR2 YYREEE (reference sequence). The CDR3 here is CASSSGLATYEQYF. The DNA of the CDR3 is TGTGCCAGCAGCTCTGGACTAGCGACGTACGAGCAGTACTTC.